This TCR beta chain was captured by sequencing in a study of blood T cells in healthy people across ages. A J-beta primer mix and a sample-barcoded 5' primer were used in a second PCR of roughly 6 to 11 cycles. TCRdb re-analysed the 5' RACE reads in MiXCR, keeping a single row per CDR3 protein. The sample has about 1,500,000 distinct CDR3 sequences; roughly 27% are singletons. Trimming removed 5 bases from V and 6 bases from J, with 15 bases in between. Germline V CDR1 and CDR2: MNHNY, SVGAGI (reference sequence). The CDR3 length is 14 residues. This TCR came from a woman aged 25-40 years in good health. The genes are TRBV6-6 and TRBJ2-3; D is perhaps TRBD2 (6 bases). Material: blood. CDR3 protein: CASSGGPRVDTQYF. The CDR3 nucleotides read TGTGCCAGCAGTGGAGGGCCCCGTGTGGATACGCAGTATTTT.